Following are 12 T cell receptor beta chains from one sample sequenced in a study of Ad26.COV2.S vaccination and SARS-CoV-2 variants. The treatment denotes: 15 to 20 received Ad26.COV2.S at low or high dose, single or two shots; roughly five received placebo; per-sample allocation not given. Day 63 following the first vaccine or placebo injection was when the samples were taken. Assay used: immunoSEQ multiplex PCR; TCRdb lists only in-frame clones, some missing. The sample records about 460,000 clones, 80% to 90% being singletons. The sample in question was peripheral blood, obtained in a trial of Ad26.COV2.S vaccine versus placebo. The receptors originated from a person between 18 and 65 years old who received the Ad26.COV2.S COVID-19 vaccine or a placebo.

V and J are TRBV6-5 and TRBJ2-7; TRBD2 agrees at 13 bases. The CDR3 loop spans 14 amino acids. Germline CDR1 MNHEY, CDR2 SVGAGI. V gave up 4 bases and J gave up 4 bases; unmatched junction bases: 1. In DNA form, the CDR3 reads TGTGCCAGCAGTTGGACTAGCGGGAGTTACGAGCAGTACTTC. This encodes CASSWTSGSYEQYF.

V is TRBV30 and J is TRBJ2-7, with D tentatively TRBD1 (6 bases). Germline assignment: CDR1 GTSNPN and CDR2 SVGIG (reference sequence). Trimming left V 1 base short and J 6 bases short, with 13 bases between. The CDR3 length is 13 residues. The CDR3 DNA reads TGTGCCTGGAGTGGAGGACAGTTTTTCGAGCAGTACTTC. This encodes CAWSGGQFFEQYF.

The chain recombines TRBV5-5 with TRBJ2-4; 7 bases match TRBD1. From germline, CDR1 is SGHKS and CDR2 YYEKEE (reference sequence). The CDR3 length is 20 residues. The junction had 18 bases not matched to a gene; V was cut back by 1 base and J by 2 bases. CDR3 loop: CASSLTTGDSLHVTKNIQYF. DNA of the CDR3: TGTGCCAGCAGCTTGACTACAGGGGATAGCCTTCACGTAACCAAAAACATTCAGTACTTC. Together with reference TRBV5-5 and TRBJ2-4, the CDR3 gives the full variable domain: DAGVTQSPTHLIKTRGQQVTLRCSPISGHKSVSWYQQVLGQGPQFIFQYYEKEERGRGNFPDRFSARQFPNYSSELNVNALLLGDSALYLCASSLTTGDSLHVTKNIQYFGAGTRLSVL.

V gene TRBV19 combines with J gene TRBJ2-3, with D possibly called TRBD1 or TRBD2 (5 bases each). V lost 7 bases and J lost 6, with 23 bases in between. Germline CDR1 and CDR2: LNHDA and SQIVND (reference sequence). This CDR3 has 16 amino acids. The DNA of the CDR3 is TGTGCCAGTAAACGGGAAGCAGGGTTCGCTGGCGATACGCAGTATTTT. It specifies CASKREAGFAGDTQYF.

J is TRBJ1-1 and V is TRBV19, with 7 bases matching TRBD1. Germline lookup yields CDR1 LNHDA and CDR2 SQIVND (reference sequence). J gave up 4 bases and V 3 bases, and 17 bases lay outside the gene matches. This CDR3 contains 18 residues. The CDR3 sequence: CASSIIEIGVRGTTEAFF. CDR3 coding DNA: TGTGCCAGTAGTATTATCGAGATTGGGGTCAGGGGGACCACTGAAGCTTTCTTT.

The rearrangement joins TRBV27 to TRBJ2-1; 9 bases line up with TRBD1. The V gene's germline CDR1 is MNHEY and CDR2 SMNVEV (reference sequence). The V segment lost 8 bases and the J segment 2 bases; nucleotides outside the gene matches: 7. The CDR3 is made up of 15 amino acids. The CDR3 spells CASGSGTGTYNEQFF. CDR3 sequence (DNA): TGTGCCAGCGGGTCGGGGACAGGGACCTACAATGAGCAGTTCTTC.

The rearrangement uses TRBV28 and TRBJ2-5, with D tentatively TRBD2 (5 bases). CDR3 size: 14 residues. The germline V gene has CDR1 MDHEN and CDR2 SYDVKM. Trimming cost V 4 bases and J 4 bases, with 13 bases left between them. The CDR3 nucleotides read TGTGCCAGCAGTTCAGGCGGGCAACGAGAGACCCAGTACTTC. As protein: CASSSGGQRETQYF.

The rearrangement uses TRBV10-3 and TRBJ2-7, with a weak D call TRBD1 (5 bases). Germline CDR1 and CDR2: ENHRY and SYGVKD. The CDR3 runs 14 residues. The ends were cut back, 10 bases at V and 6 bases at J, with 22 bases in the middle. CDR3 amino acids: CATADRPSFSEQYF. In DNA, the CDR3 is TGTGCCACCGCCGACAGACCCTCTTTCTCCGAGCAGTACTTC.

A word on this clone: Relative to the germline gene, one junction end is altered; a read error may explain this. The chain uses TRBV19 and TRBJ1-1; 7 bases agree with TRBD1. The CDR3 covers 14 residues. The V gene's germline CDR1 is LNHDA and CDR2 SQIVND (reference sequence). CDR3 sequence: CVSSVDRDGTEAFF. The CDR3 DNA follows: TGTGTCAGTAGTGTCGACAGGGACGGAACTGAAGCTTTCTTT.

This clone was recorded only once. The chain is built from TRBV18 and TRBJ2-3, with TRBD1 identical over 8 bases. The CDR3 runs to 15 residues. The V gene end was trimmed by 5 bases and the J gene end by 0 bases; junction bases not matched to a gene: 4. Germline-derived CDR1 and CDR2 are KGHSH and LQKENI. CDR3 bases: TGTGCCAGCTCAGCCAGACAGGGGAGCACAGATACGCAGTATTTT. Its translation: CASSARQGSTDTQYF.

V gene TRBV2 combines with J gene TRBJ2-6; D is perhaps TRBD1 (6 bases). CDR1 is SNHLY and CDR2 is FYNNEI in the germline V gene. V was pared by 7 bases and J by 0 bases, with 19 bases between. CDR3 length: 18 residues. The CDR3 DNA reads TGTGCCAGCACAGGGGTTGGGACGGGTCACTCTGGGGCCAACGTCCTGACTTTC. Translated: CASTGVGTGHSGANVLTF.

The chain is built from TRBV5-1 and TRBJ2-5; D not resolved. In germline, CDR1 is SGHRS, CDR2 YFSETQ. Trimming removed 7 bases at V and 3 bases at J, with 7 bases between. The CDR3 is 11 amino acids. The CDR3 is CASGIEETQYF. CDR3 nucleotide sequence: TGCGCCAGCGGAATAGAAGAGACCCAGTACTTC.